This T cell receptor (beta chain) was identified in a study of radiotherapy plus CTLA-4 blockade in lung cancer. Findings and caveats of the study: With interferon-beta, early dynamics of blood T cell clones were reported to best predict response. Among blood TCR repertoires after radiotherapy plus ipilimumab, tumor-derived clones expanded.

A remark on this clone: Its antigen is still unknown. The junction shows a germline mismatch at one end, possibly a read error.

The CDR3 consists of 13 residues. The germline V gene encodes CDR1 ENHRY and CDR2 SYGVKD. Some clones are missing from TCRdb's copy, which holds only in-frame ones; the method was immunoSEQ multiplex PCR. Of 85,000 to 95,000 clones listed, around 80% are singletons. This receptor was obtained from a human donor with non-small cell lung cancer that progressed on radiotherapy plus ipilimumab. This specimen consisted of peripheral blood, obtained from a patient treated with radiotherapy plus ipilimumab. This chain connects TRBV10-3 to TRBJ1-1, with 7 bases aligning to TRBD1. Written as DNA, the CDR3 is TGCGCAGGACAGGCGGATAGGGGCACTGAAGCTTTCTTT. This translates into CAGQADRGTEAFF.